This TCR beta chain stems from a study of tumor and adjacent non-tumor tissue in lung cancer. The template was RNA from unsorted bulk tissue. This clonotype was found many times. TCRbeta libraries were built with three rounds of nested PCR, modified from ARM-PCR. TCRdb reprocessed the multiplex PCR reads via MiXCR and lists one record per CDR3 protein. Here the sample spans about 120,000 distinct CDR3 sequences, 66% being singletons. The germline CDR1 and CDR2 sequences are MGHRA and YSYEKL. Trimming pared 1 base from V and 1 base from J, leaving 11 bases between. The CDR3 contains 15 residues. The sequenced material came from lung tumor tissue. The chain couples TRBV4-1 to TRBJ2-7, with D possibly TRBD1 on 6 matching bases. The source is a man aged 25-40 years with non-small cell lung cancer. The CDR3 here is CASSQAPGQSYEQYF. CDR3 DNA sequence: TGCGCCAGCAGCCAAGCTCCCGGACAGTCCTACGAGCAGTACTTC.